This T cell receptor (beta chain) stems from a study of blood T cell repertoires in COVID-19. Study-wide background: The origin of the acute and convalescent COVID-19 samples was the United States, Italy and Spain.

Cohort 3 donors were reported recovered after two negative PCRs, clearance, or symptom resolution. The protocol was immunoSEQ multiplex PCR, while the TCRdb copy is restricted to in-frame clones and leaves out a portion. The sample holds some 500,000 clones, roughly 90% seen once. V was shortened by 4 bases and J by 6 bases, with 26 bases between the two germline ends. The CDR3 covers 17 residues. Germline V gene data show CDR1 as SGHNT and CDR2 as YYREEE (reference sequence). The TCR was taken from a woman aged 40 to 50 who had recovered from COVID-19. Sequencing was carried out using PBMCs or T cells enriched from blood (not recorded which). The rearrangement uses TRBV5-4 and TRBJ2-7, with TRBD1 as a possible D gene (6 bases). The CDR3 sequence is CASSGPPNRENSLEQYF. As DNA, the CDR3 is TGTGCCAGCAGCGGACCCCCTAACAGGGAAAATAGTCTCGAGCAGTACTTC.